The present entry profiles one T cell receptor beta chain with its context. Its specificity is unknown. The data derive from a study of T cell responses to AZD1222 COVID-19 vaccine. Findings of the study overall: The number of AZD1222 recipients seropositive at baseline was only 6 or 7. A mostly white British donor set with more females was recruited, and clonal diversity was possibly underestimated.

The V end was cut by 0 bases, the J end by 3 bases, with 3 bases between. The CDR3 totals 14 residues. The germline V gene encodes CDR1 MNHEY and CDR2 SMNVEV (reference sequence). Sequenced by immunoSEQ multiplex PCR; TCRdb stores in-frame clones only, minus some. The sample lists about 140,000 clones, 89% occurring once. The V gene is TRBV27, the J gene TRBJ2-6, with D unclear. The sequence was obtained from an adult in good health. This sample comprised peripheral blood, obtained on day 0 of AZD1222 vaccination. DNA of the CDR3: TGTGCCAGCAGTTTATCGGGTGGGGCCAACGTCCTGACTTTC. It is translated as CASSLSGGANVLTF. Complete variable domain (other parts from reference TRBV27 and TRBJ2-6): EAQVTQNPRYLITVTGKKLTVTCSQNMNHEYMSWYRQDPGLGLRQIYYSMNVEVTDKGDVPEGYKVSRKEKRNFPLILESPSPNQTSLYFCASSLSGGANVLTFGAGSRLTVL.